The present T cell receptor beta chain was sequenced within a study of blood T cell repertoires in COVID-19. Study context: Sources were T cells, B-cell-depleted T cells, or PBMCs; the material itself was cDNA or gDNA.

In its sample, this clone was seen once. The method was immunoSEQ multiplex PCR; TCRdb's version includes in-frame clones alone and lacks a portion of them. The sample gives about 100,000 clones, 79% of which show up once; less than 20% is in the top ten. Germline lookup yields CDR1 MNHNS and CDR2 SASEGT. This CDR3 region has 14 residues. With 2 bases removed from V and 7 bases from J, the gap between germline ends came to 12 bases. The rearrangement uses TRBV6-1 and TRBJ1-5, with D perhaps TRBD1 (5 bases). Sequencing was performed on peripheral blood. The clonotype was recovered from a woman aged 80 or over with active or convalescent COVID-19. The CDR3 region has the DNA TGTGCCAGCAGTGAAATAAGGGGCGAGCAGCCCCAGCATTTT. It specifies CASSEIRGEQPQHF.